These T cell receptor beta chains were read from a single sample in a study of CD8+CD57+ T cells in acquired aplastic anemia. TCRdb reprocessed the reads via MiXCR and lists one record per CDR3 protein. The sample shows around 130,000 distinct CDR3 sequences, 48% of them seen only once. Source material: sorted CD4+, CD8+, or CD8+CD57+ T cells (not recorded which) from PBMCs. The receptors were sampled from a human donor in good health, serving as a control. Both conserved end residues are part of each CDR3. A D gene is named only where the DNA matches it firmly. Rows give clone size only sometimes, using once, few, many, or a class for an expanded clone.

j_call: TRBJ2-2
cdr3_length: 15
d_call: TRBD1
clone_size: .
v_call: TRBV7-2
cdr3_aa: CASSRGQGRTGELFF
cdr3_nt: TGTGCCAGCAGCCGAGGACAGGGACGGACCGGGGAGCTGTTTTTT

j_call: TRBJ1-1
cdr3_length: 13
d_call: TRBD1
clone_size: .
v_call: TRBV18
cdr3_aa: CASSPTGNSEAFF
cdr3_nt: TGTGCCAGCTCCCCGACAGGGAACTCGGAAGCTTTCTTT

j_call: TRBJ2-1
cdr3_length: 16
d_call: TRBD2
clone_size: many
v_call: TRBV6-1
cdr3_aa: CASSTLAVNGGREQFF
cdr3_nt: TGTGCCAGCAGTACCCTAGCGGTTAACGGCGGGAGAGAGCAGTTCTTC

j_call: TRBJ1-2
cdr3_length: 14
d_call: TRBD1
clone_size: many
v_call: TRBV7-3
cdr3_aa: CASSPGGANYGYTF
cdr3_nt: TGTGCCAGCAGCCCAGGGGGCGCTAACTATGGCTACACCTTC

j_call: TRBJ2-1
cdr3_length: 14
d_call: TRBD2
clone_size: .
v_call: TRBV20-1
cdr3_aa: CSATLAGGLGEQFF
cdr3_nt: TGCAGTGCTACCTTAGCGGGGGGGCTAGGTGAGCAGTTCTTC

j_call: TRBJ1-2
cdr3_length: 16
d_call: TRBD1
clone_size: many
v_call: TRBV3-1
cdr3_aa: CASSQPSRDRVYGYTF
cdr3_nt: TGTGCCAGCAGCCAACCGTCCCGGGACAGGGTCTATGGCTACACCTTC

j_call: TRBJ1-1
cdr3_length: 16
d_call: .
clone_size: many
v_call: TRBV7-2
cdr3_aa: CASSPRVMALNTEAFF
cdr3_nt: TGTGCCAGCAGCCCCCGGGTGATGGCTCTGAACACTGAAGCTTTCTTT

j_call: TRBJ2-7
cdr3_length: 13
d_call: .
clone_size: .
v_call: TRBV6-5
cdr3_aa: CASSYSISYEQYF
cdr3_nt: TGTGCCAGCAGTTACTCGATTTCCTACGAGCAGTACTTC

j_call: TRBJ1-4
cdr3_length: 15
d_call: TRBD1
clone_size: many
v_call: TRBV4-3
cdr3_aa: CASSHPDRGNEKLFF
cdr3_nt: TGCGCCAGCAGCCACCCGGACAGGGGAAATGAAAAACTGTTTTTT

j_call: TRBJ2-7
cdr3_length: 13
d_call: TRBD1
clone_size: .
v_call: TRBV20-1
cdr3_aa: CSARDSRTYEQYF
cdr3_nt: TGCAGTGCTCGGGACAGCCGAACCTACGAGCAGTACTTC

j_call: TRBJ1-6
cdr3_length: 13
d_call: .
clone_size: .
v_call: TRBV7-3
cdr3_aa: CASSPQADSPLHF
cdr3_nt: TGTGCCAGCAGCCCCCAGGCGGATTCACCCCTCCACTTT

j_call: TRBJ2-2
cdr3_length: 16
d_call: .
clone_size: .
v_call: TRBV7-6
cdr3_aa: CASSLGSQGPTGELFF
cdr3_nt: TGTGCCAGCAGCTTAGGTTCCCAGGGGCCCACCGGGGAGCTGTTTTTT

j_call: TRBJ2-7
cdr3_length: 13
d_call: TRBD2
clone_size: many
v_call: TRBV6-1
cdr3_aa: CASGAGGPYEQYF
cdr3_nt: TGTGCCAGCGGGGCGGGGGGGCCTTACGAGCAGTACTTC

j_call: TRBJ1-5
cdr3_length: 15
d_call: .
clone_size: many
v_call: TRBV25-1
cdr3_aa: CASSEGRFGNQPQHF
cdr3_nt: TGTGCCAGCAGTGAAGGTCGGTTTGGTAATCAGCCCCAGCATTTT

j_call: TRBJ2-5
cdr3_length: 14
d_call: .
clone_size: .
v_call: TRBV7-9
cdr3_aa: CASSATSLQETQYF
cdr3_nt: TGTGCCAGCAGCGCGACTTCTTTGCAGGAGACCCAGTACTTC

j_call: TRBJ1-2
cdr3_length: 12
d_call: .
clone_size: .
v_call: TRBV10-3
cdr3_aa: CAISGGTYGYTF
cdr3_nt: TGTGCCATCAGTGGAGGGACCTATGGCTACACCTTC

j_call: TRBJ1-5
cdr3_length: 18
d_call: .
clone_size: .
v_call: TRBV18
cdr3_aa: CASSPPGSGRSSNQPQHF
cdr3_nt: TGTGCCAGCTCACCACCAGGATCAGGGAGGTCGAGCAATCAGCCCCAGCATTTT

j_call: TRBJ2-7
cdr3_length: 16
d_call: .
clone_size: few
v_call: TRBV5-1
cdr3_aa: CASSLGTVSGRYEQYF
cdr3_nt: TGCGCCAGCAGTTTGGGGACAGTTAGCGGCCGATACGAGCAGTACTTC

j_call: TRBJ1-1
cdr3_length: 12
d_call: TRBD1
clone_size: .
v_call: TRBV10-3
cdr3_aa: CAISGTGVEAFF
cdr3_nt: TGTGCCATCAGCGGGACAGGGGTTGAAGCTTTCTTT

j_call: TRBJ2-7
cdr3_length: 13
d_call: .
clone_size: .
v_call: TRBV7-9
cdr3_aa: CASSQGGGYEQYF
cdr3_nt: TGCGCCAGCAGCCAGGGAGGCGGGTACGAGCAGTACTTC

j_call: TRBJ1-5
cdr3_length: 13
d_call: .
clone_size: .
v_call: TRBV28
cdr3_aa: CASSFVPNQPQHF
cdr3_nt: TGTGCCAGCAGTTTTGTCCCAAATCAGCCCCAGCATTTT

j_call: TRBJ1-6
cdr3_length: 15
d_call: .
clone_size: .
v_call: TRBV7-9
cdr3_aa: CASSPPPSTGTPLHF
cdr3_nt: TGTGCCAGCAGCCCCCCCCCGAGCACAGGTACACCCCTCCACTTT

j_call: TRBJ2-3
cdr3_length: 18
d_call: TRBD2
clone_size: many
v_call: TRBV2
cdr3_aa: CASSPWTSGGRRTDTQYF
cdr3_nt: TGTGCCAGCAGCCCCTGGACTAGCGGGGGAAGGAGGACAGATACGCAGTATTTT

j_call: TRBJ1-1
cdr3_length: 13
d_call: TRBD1
clone_size: many
v_call: TRBV20-1
cdr3_aa: CSAVTGGYTEAFF
cdr3_nt: TGCAGTGCCGTCACAGGGGGCTACACTGAAGCTTTCTTT

j_call: TRBJ2-1
cdr3_length: 13
d_call: TRBD1
clone_size: .
v_call: TRBV24-1
cdr3_aa: CATSDKQGNEQFF
cdr3_nt: TGTGCCACCAGTGACAAACAGGGGAATGAGCAGTTCTTC

j_call: TRBJ1-2
cdr3_length: 13
d_call: .
clone_size: many
v_call: TRBV6-5
cdr3_aa: CASSSGRNYGYTF
cdr3_nt: TGTGCCAGCAGTTCCGGACGAAACTATGGCTACACCTTC